This T cell receptor (beta chain) was identified during a study of blood T cell repertoires in COVID-19. The wider study: The origin of the acute and convalescent COVID-19 samples was the United States, Italy and Spain. PBMCs, B-cell-depleted T cells, or T cells were the source of the cDNA or gDNA that made up the material.

This CDR3 has 16 amino acids. Trimming at V came to 3 bases and at J to 5 bases, leaving 6 bases not matched to a gene. Looked up from germline, CDR1 is KGHDR and CDR2 is SFDVKD. Original processing methods: Nucleated cell counts were estimated from reference gene primer amplification. The repertoire was sequenced with immunoSEQ multiplex PCR; TCRdb's copy has only in-frame clones and lacks some. From that table come the V and J calls and clone size; the DNA was used to work out D and trimming. The repertoire has fewer than 250,000 clones, about 80% of them found once; the top ten carry 2% to 3%. What was sequenced was peripheral blood. The chain carries TRBV24-1 and TRBJ2-1; the match to TRBD2 covers 10 bases. This receptor was obtained from a woman aged 40 to 50 with active or convalescent COVID-19. The CDR3 bases are TGTGCCACCAGTGATATTAGCGGGAGGCTTAACAATGAGCAGTTCTTC. Its translation is CATSDISGRLNNEQFF.